The entry below describes one TCR beta chain. Sequencing was performed with immunoSEQ multiplex PCR; in TCRdb, only in-frame clones are kept and a portion is missing. The top ten hold roughly 1.1% of the sample, which has some 2,000,000 clones, over 85% seen once. This sample is drawn from a study of shared clonotypes between healthy human individuals. Study details: Per donor, CD8 memory used one plate, CD8 naive used two, CD4 memory used three and CD4 naive used three.

Naive CD8 cells lacked CD45RO, underwent positive selection for CCR7 and left out terminally differentiated effector memory CD45RA+ cells. Everyone who donated was a Caucasian adult who lived in Nashville, Tennessee. Sequenced input: naive CD8+ T cells sorted from blood. This receptor was obtained from a man aged 18 to 30 in good health.

The CDR3 here is CAIRPGTSGVWYEQYF. The DNA for the CDR3 is TGTGCCATCAGGCCGGGGACTAGCGGAGTGTGGTACGAGCAGTACTTC. The chain is built from TRBV10-3 and TRBJ2-7, with 11 bases that match TRBD2. This CDR3 spans 16 amino acids. Losses at the gene ends were 6 bases for V and 4 bases for J; bases not matched to a gene: 11. Per the germline V gene, CDR1 is ENHRY and CDR2 is SYGVKD.